The 26 T cell receptor beta chains below come from one sample, sequenced in a study of T cell changes during pregnancy in multiple sclerosis. This table comes from immunoSEQ multiplex PCR, and its TCRdb copy is limited to in-frame clones, with some not included. The profile shows about 38,000 clones, 90% of them singletons. This specimen consisted of CD4+ T cells from peripheral blood mononuclear cells, obtained in the second trimester of pregnancy. The source is a female donor with multiple sclerosis, enrolled in a pregnancy study.

V gene TRBV7-2 combines with J gene TRBJ2-4, with 13 bases fitting TRBD2. Trimming cost V 4 bases and J 7 bases; bases outside gene matches: 7. Per germline, CDR1 SGHTA and CDR2 FQGNSA. This CDR3 comprises 16 residues. For the CDR3, the DNA is TGTGCCAGCAGCTCCTGGACTAGCGGGAGTGCTAACATTCAGTACTTC. The encoded protein is CASSSWTSGSANIQYF.

V is TRBV27 and J is TRBJ2-7; TRBD1 matches at 10 bases. The junction had 7 bases not matched to a gene; V was cut back by 6 bases and J by 5 bases. CDR3 size: 14 residues. Germline CDR1 is MNHEY and CDR2 is SMNVEV (reference sequence). CDR3 in amino acids: CASSRDRGHDEQYF. As DNA, the CDR3 is TGTGCCAGCAGCAGGGACAGGGGTCACGACGAGCAGTACTTC.

J is TRBJ1-1 and V is TRBV5-1; 10 bases match TRBD1. This CDR3 is 15 amino acids long. From germline, CDR1 is SGHRS and CDR2 YFSETQ. V gave up 0 bases and J gave up 4 bases; unmatched junction bases: 3. The CDR3: CASSLEGQGLTEAFF. The CDR3, as DNA: TGCGCCAGCAGCTTGGAGGGACAGGGGCTCACTGAAGCTTTCTTT.

CDR3 amino acids: CASSVAASGVTGELFF. CDR3 nucleotides: TGTGCCAGCAGCGTAGCCGCTAGCGGGGTCACCGGGGAGCTGTTTTTT. The chain links TRBV9 to TRBJ2-2; 9 bases map to TRBD2. Germline V gene sequence: CDR1 SGDLS, CDR2 YYNGEE. With V trimmed by 0 bases and J by 4 bases, 4 bases remained unmatched. The CDR3 totals 16 residues.

The chain combines TRBV7-9 with TRBJ2-3, with 8 bases identical to TRBD2. Germline CDR1 reads SEHNR; CDR2 reads FQNEAQ (reference sequence). The CDR3 runs to 16 residues. J gave up 6 bases and V 5 bases, and 13 bases lay outside the gene matches. The CDR3 DNA is TGTGCCAGCAGCACCCGTGTGATAGCGGGAACCGATACGCAGTATTTT. Protein product: CASSTRVIAGTDTQYF.

V gene TRBV6-5 combines with J gene TRBJ1-2; D uncertain. V lost 3 bases and J 2 bases, leaving 10 bases between the germline ends. Per germline, CDR1 MNHEY and CDR2 SVGAGI. The CDR3 is made up of 14 amino acids. CDR3 loop: CASSYAAVNYGYTF. Here the CDR3 DNA reads TGTGCCAGCAGTTATGCGGCAGTAAACTATGGCTACACCTTC.

The chain combines TRBV14 with TRBJ2-2; 7 bases map to TRBD1. The CDR3 contains 16 residues. Germline V gene lookup returns CDR1 SGHDN and CDR2 FVKESK. The V segment lost 1 base and the J segment 1 base; nucleotides outside the gene matches: 3. CDR3 residues: CASSQVPGGNTGELFF. The DNA for the CDR3 is TGTGCCAGCAGCCAAGTCCCAGGGGGGAACACCGGGGAGCTGTTTTTT.

The chain employs TRBV2 and TRBJ2-1, with 8 bases identical to TRBD2. Germline lookup yields CDR1 SNHLY and CDR2 FYNNEI. The CDR3 is 15 residues long. V lost 3 bases, J lost 6 bases, and 7 bases stayed unmatched. CDR3 DNA: TGTGCCAGCAGTGATGCGGGACTAGTGATCAATGAGCAGTTCTTC. Protein product: CASSDAGLVINEQFF.

This chain links TRBV28 with TRBJ2-3; no clear D gene. The V end was cut by 1 base, the J end by 7 bases, with 6 bases between. Germline CDR1 MDHEN, CDR2 SYDVKM. CDR3 length equals 12 residues. The CDR3: CASSLLLNTQYF. The CDR3 DNA sequence: TGTGCCAGCAGTTTATTATTAAATACGCAGTATTTT.

This clone showed up just once. The J gene is TRBJ1-1, the V gene TRBV7-2, with D hard to call. The CDR3 sequence is 12 residues long. The V end was cut by 3 bases, the J end by 2 bases, with 4 bases between. Germline V CDR1 and CDR2: SGHTA, FQGNSA. The CDR3 DNA reads TGTGCCAGCAGCTTTCTTAACACTGAAGCTTTCTTT. Translation gives CASSFLNTEAFF.

The chain is built from TRBV28 and TRBJ1-1; 8 bases map to TRBD1. Germline V gene data show CDR1 as MDHEN and CDR2 as SYDVKM. This CDR3 is built from 15 residues. Trimming removed 5 bases from V and 4 bases from J; junction bases left unmatched: 9. CDR3 protein: CASSHPFTGGTEAFF. DNA of the CDR3: TGTGCCAGCAGTCATCCCTTTACAGGGGGCACTGAAGCTTTCTTT.

V and J are TRBV19 and TRBJ1-1; D uncertain. The CDR3 consists of 15 residues. V dropped 0 bases and J dropped 0 bases, with 8 bases sitting between them. Germline V CDR1 and CDR2: LNHDA, SQIVND (reference sequence). This CDR3 is CASSIDRGMNTEAFF. CDR3 nucleotides: TGTGCCAGTAGTATAGATCGGGGTATGAACACTGAAGCTTTCTTT. The variable domain in full, with the rest retrieved from reference TRBV19 and TRBJ1-1, is DGGITQSPKYLFRKEGQNVTLSCEQNLNHDAMYWYRQDPGQGLRLIYYSQIVNDFQKGDIAEGYSVSREKKESFPLTVTSAQKNPTAFYLCASSIDRGMNTEAFFGQGTRLTVV.

The genes are TRBV19 and TRBJ1-2, with D maybe TRBD1 (5 bases). Germline-derived CDR1 and CDR2 are LNHDA and SQIVND (reference sequence). Trimming took 2 bases from V and 6 from J, leaving 19 bases between them. CDR3 length equals 16 residues. The CDR3 DNA reads TGTGCCAGTAGTATACAGGGCGGAGCGGGGCTCAATGGCTACACCTTC. Its translation is CASSIQGGAGLNGYTF.

This chain connects TRBV5-4 to TRBJ2-2; D perhaps matches TRBD1 (6 bases). Germline V gene lookup returns CDR1 SGHNT and CDR2 YYREEE (reference sequence). The V gene lost 2 bases and the J gene lost 1 base, with 6 bases spanning the gap. The CDR3 length is 14 residues. CDR3 DNA sequence: TGTGCCAGCAGCTTACAGGGGAACACCGGGGAGCTGTTTTTT. Translation: CASSLQGNTGELFF. Full variable domain (rest looked up from reference TRBV5-4 and TRBJ2-2): ETGVTQSPTHLIKTRGQQVTLRCSSQSGHNTVSWYQQALGQGPQFIFQYYREEENGRGNFPPRFSGLQFPNYSSELNVNALELDDSALYLCASSLQGNTGELFFGEGSRLTVL.

The V gene is TRBV30, the J gene TRBJ1-4, with D uncertain. This CDR3 region has 13 residues. V was shortened by 3 bases and J by 5 bases, with 10 bases between the two germline ends. Germline V gene data show CDR1 as GTSNPN and CDR2 as SVGIG (reference sequence). The chain's CDR3 is CAWRVGGNEKLFF. The CDR3 DNA is TGTGCCTGGAGGGTCGGAGGGAATGAAAAACTGTTTTTT.

The chain uses TRBV7-6 and TRBJ2-5; 10 nucleotides agree with TRBD2. J was trimmed by 4 bases and V by 5 bases; bases with no gene match: 4. Looked up from germline, CDR1 is SGHVS and CDR2 is FNYEAQ. This CDR3 comprises 14 residues. CDR3 sequence: CASSPSGRVETQYF. The DNA of the CDR3 is TGTGCCAGCAGCCCTAGCGGGAGAGTAGAGACCCAGTACTTC.

The genes are TRBV18 and TRBJ2-5; D is unclear. Germline V gives CDR1 KGHSH, CDR2 LQKENI. Between the trimmed V and J ends, which lost 2 bases and 2 bases, there was a span of 9 bases. The CDR3 extends over 14 amino acids. This chain's CDR3 is CASSPSRIQETQYF. The CDR3, as DNA: TGTGCCAGCTCACCATCCAGGATTCAAGAGACCCAGTACTTC.

The rearrangement joins TRBV2 to TRBJ2-7; D is possibly TRBD2 (6 bases). With 2 bases removed from V and 2 bases from J, the gap between germline ends came to 10 bases. Germline CDR1 is SNHLY and CDR2 is FYNNEI. The CDR3 covers 14 residues. The CDR3 sequence: CASSERSGTYEQYF. The DNA of the CDR3 is TGTGCCAGCAGTGAACGTAGCGGCACCTACGAGCAGTACTTC.

The chain combines TRBV30 with TRBJ1-3; 7 bases line up with TRBD1. The germline V gene has CDR1 GTSNPN and CDR2 SVGIG (reference sequence). The length of the CDR3 is 15 residues. J gave up 2 bases and V 1 base, and 5 bases lay outside the gene matches. CDR3 DNA sequence: TGTGCCTGGAGTGACTCCCAGGGGGCTGGAAACACCATATATTTT. Translating gives CAWSDSQGAGNTIYF.

This clone has just one count. The chain employs TRBV7-2 and TRBJ2-1; D might be TRBD2 (5 bases). Germline lookup yields CDR1 SGHTA and CDR2 FQGNSA. This CDR3 spans 16 amino acids. Trimming left V 5 bases short and J 9 bases short, with 23 bases between. The CDR3, as DNA: TGTGCCAGCAGCCCTAAAGGTACAACCTTGGGGAGTGAGCAGTTCTTC. Residues: CASSPKGTTLGSEQFF.

V usage is TRBV7-2 and J usage is TRBJ1-1; D not resolved. The CDR3 has 13 amino acids. Germline assignment: CDR1 SGHTA and CDR2 FQGNSA. Trimming took 1 base from V and 1 from J, leaving 4 bases between them. CDR3 loop: CASSLVGNTEAFF. The CDR3 DNA reads TGTGCCAGCAGCTTAGTCGGGAACACTGAAGCTTTCTTT.

This clone was detected only a few times. The rearrangement links TRBV5-1 to TRBJ2-3, with TRBD2 identical over 9 bases. This CDR3 contains 14 residues. CDR1 is SGHRS, CDR2 YFSETQ, per germline. Trimming took 4 bases from V and 5 from J; bases not matched to a gene: 5. The CDR3 reads CASSASGNQDTQYF. CDR3 sequence (DNA): TGCGCCAGCAGCGCTAGCGGGAATCAAGATACGCAGTATTTT. The full variable domain, completed using reference TRBV5-1 and TRBJ2-3, is KAGVTQTPRYLIKTRGQQVTLSCSPISGHRSVSWYQQTPGQGLQFLFEYFSETQRNKGNFPGRFSGRQFSNSRSEMNVSTLELGDSALYLCASSASGNQDTQYFGPGTRLTVL.

The chain couples TRBV18 to TRBJ2-2; 7 positions match TRBD1. Germline CDR1 reads KGHSH; CDR2 reads LQKENI. Trimming took 5 bases from V and 6 from J; bases not matched to a gene: 6. The CDR3 sequence is 14 residues long. DNA for the CDR3: TGTGCCAGCTCAGCGTCCCAGGGGGCCGGGGAGCTGTTTTTT. Translation gives CASSASQGAGELFF.

This clone was detected once. The chain is built from TRBV4-3 and TRBJ2-3; 7 positions match TRBD2. The CDR3 is made up of 15 amino acids. Germline V gene data show CDR1 as LGHNA and CDR2 as YSLEER. After removal of 6 bases from V and 3 bases from J, the junction contained 9 bases not matched to a gene. CDR3 nucleotide sequence: TGCGCCAGCAGTCCCGGAGTCGGGGGGACAGATACGCAGTATTTT. Translated: CASSPGVGGTDTQYF.

The rearrangement uses TRBV7-2 and TRBJ1-5; D is possibly TRBD1 (6 bases). This CDR3 comprises 13 residues. V lost 6 bases and J lost 7, with 13 bases in between. The germline CDR1 and CDR2 sequences are SGHTA and FQGNSA. The DNA of the CDR3 is TGTGCCAGCAGTCCACAGGGATACCAGCCCCAGCATTTT. It yields the protein CASSPQGYQPQHF.

The chain links TRBV25-1 to TRBJ1-5; 7 positions agree with TRBD1. Germline lookup yields CDR1 MGHDK and CDR2 SYGVNS. This CDR3 has 14 residues. V shed 9 bases and J 0 bases; nucleotides not matched to a gene: 5. The CDR3 protein is CARDRATSNQPQHF. The CDR3, as DNA: TGTGCCAGAGACAGGGCTACTAGCAATCAGCCCCAGCATTTT.